This T cell receptor (beta chain) was identified during a study of blood T cell repertoires in COVID-19. Overall study context: Both acute and convalescent COVID-19 samples were obtained from the United States, Italy and Spain.

The germline V and J ends were trimmed by 0 bases and 6 bases, with 13 bases remaining between them. CDR1 is KGHSH and CDR2 is LQKENI in the germline V gene. The CDR3 length is 15 residues. Sequencing used immunoSEQ multiplex PCR; TCRdb keeps in-frame clones, though not all of them. The sample has around 370,000 clones, around 87% seen once. Sequenced input: peripheral blood. This sequence originates from a woman in her forties or fifties with COVID-19, enrolled during active disease. The V call is TRBV18, the J call TRBJ2-3; possibly TRBD2 for D (5 bases). The CDR3 DNA reads as TGTGCCAGCTCACCACCCGGCGGGTCCCCGGATACGCAGTATTTT. It yields the protein CASSPPGGSPDTQYF. Filled out from reference TRBV18 and TRBJ2-3, the complete variable domain reads NAGVMQNPRHLVRRRGQEARLRCSPMKGHSHVYWYRQLPEEGLKFMVYLQKENIIDESGMPKERFSAEFPKEGPSILRIQQVVRGDSAAYFCASSPPGGSPDTQYFGPGTRLTVL.